Listed below are T cell receptor beta chains from one sample, sequenced in a study of T cells after yellow fever vaccination. Using its own MiXCR run on the 5' RACE reads, TCRdb lists one record per CDR3 protein. The sample comprises some 350,000 distinct CDR3 sequences, around 3.9% of which are singletons, and less than 25% rests with the top ten. Specimen: PBMCs, collected 5 days after the yellow fever booster vaccination. The origin of the receptors is a man aged 18 to 30 who received the YFV17D yellow fever vaccine. Each CDR3 is given with its conserved first and last residue. D genes are given only for firm matches. The size of a clone is reported for some rows only, either as once, few or many, or as a class for expanded clones.

D gene: NA
J gene: TRBJ2-3
clone size: NA
V gene: TRBV27
CDR3 DNA: TGTGCCACACGCCCGGCCGGACGAACGCAGTATTTT
CDR3 protein: CATRPAGRTQYF

D gene: NA
J gene: TRBJ1-3
clone size: NA
V gene: TRBV18
CDR3 DNA: TGTGCCAGCTCACGCTCGACAGGAATCTCTGGAAACACCATATATTTT
CDR3 protein: CASSRSTGISGNTIYF

D gene: NA
J gene: TRBJ2-5
clone size: many
V gene: TRBV5-1
CDR3 DNA: TGCGCCAGCAGCTTGGGAGGGCAGGAAAGGGAGACCCAGTACTTC
CDR3 protein: CASSLGGQERETQYF

D gene: TRBD1
J gene: TRBJ1-6
clone size: NA
V gene: TRBV27
CDR3 DNA: TGTGCCAGCAGCTCGGGACAGGGAGAACGGTCACCCCTCCACTTT
CDR3 protein: CASSSGQGERSPLHF

D gene: TRBD2
J gene: TRBJ2-3
clone size: NA
V gene: TRBV7-6
CDR3 DNA: TGTGCCAGCAGCCCGGGCCTAGGCGGTCTAGCGGGGGCTAGCACAGATACGCAGTATTTT
CDR3 protein: CASSPGLGGLAGASTDTQYF

D gene: NA
J gene: TRBJ2-6
clone size: few
V gene: TRBV7-2
CDR3 DNA: TGTGCCACCGCGCGACGTGGGGCCAACGTCCTGACTTTC
CDR3 protein: CATARRGANVLTF

D gene: NA
J gene: TRBJ2-3
clone size: few
V gene: TRBV27
CDR3 DNA: TGTGCCGCAGCACATCTAGGCCCCACAGATACGCAGTATTTT
CDR3 protein: CAAAHLGPTDTQYF

D gene: TRBD2
J gene: TRBJ2-3
clone size: many
V gene: TRBV29-1
CDR3 DNA: TGCAGCGGTACCATCCTAAGCGGGGGTTTCGGCGCAGATACGCAGTATTTT
CDR3 protein: CSGTILSGGFGADTQYF

D gene: TRBD1
J gene: TRBJ1-1
clone size: NA
V gene: TRBV5-1
CDR3 DNA: TGCGCCAGCAGGCCGGGACAGGGGATGAACACTGAAGCTTTCTTT
CDR3 protein: CASRPGQGMNTEAFF

D gene: TRBD1
J gene: TRBJ1-6
clone size: many
V gene: TRBV5-1
CDR3 DNA: TGCGCCAGCAGCTTTACTCCGGGACAGGGATCACCCCTCCACTTT
CDR3 protein: CASSFTPGQGSPLHF

D gene: TRBD1
J gene: TRBJ2-5
clone size: NA
V gene: TRBV27
CDR3 DNA: TGTGCCAGCAGTTTGGTGGGCCTCAGGGGGCTTCTAGAGACCCAGTACTTC
CDR3 protein: CASSLVGLRGLLETQYF

D gene: NA
J gene: TRBJ1-1
clone size: NA
V gene: TRBV5-5
CDR3 DNA: TGTGCCAGCAGCCAGTGGGACGGGATGAACACTGAAGCTTTCTTT
CDR3 protein: CASSQWDGMNTEAFF

D gene: NA
J gene: TRBJ2-5
clone size: NA
V gene: TRBV7-9
CDR3 DNA: TGTGCCAGCAGCTTTAGCGGAAGCCCCCAAGAGACCCAGTACTTC
CDR3 protein: CASSFSGSPQETQYF

D gene: NA
J gene: TRBJ2-5
clone size: few
V gene: TRBV18
CDR3 DNA: TGTGCCAGCTCACCAAGCTCTAGCCGGGGGGAGACCCAGTACTTC
CDR3 protein: CASSPSSSRGETQYF

D gene: TRBD1
J gene: TRBJ2-7
clone size: NA
V gene: TRBV6-2/TRBV6-3
CDR3 DNA: TGTGCCAGCAGCTACTTCACAGGGGCCGACGAGCAGTACTTC
CDR3 protein: CASSYFTGADEQYF

D gene: TRBD1
J gene: TRBJ2-4
clone size: NA
V gene: TRBV10-2
CDR3 DNA: TGCGCCAGCAGCCTGGGACAGAGAGCCAAAAACATTCAGTACTTC
CDR3 protein: CASSLGQRAKNIQYF

D gene: NA
J gene: TRBJ1-1
clone size: few
V gene: TRBV27
CDR3 DNA: TGTGCCAGCAGTTTATACATGGGACATCTTAACACTGAAGCTTTCTTT
CDR3 protein: CASSLYMGHLNTEAFF

D gene: TRBD2
J gene: TRBJ2-3
clone size: NA
V gene: TRBV24-1
CDR3 DNA: TGTGCCACCAGTGAAGCGGGGCGAGATACGCAGTATTTT
CDR3 protein: CATSEAGRDTQYF

D gene: NA
J gene: TRBJ1-1
clone size: few
V gene: TRBV6-2/TRBV6-3
CDR3 DNA: TGTGCCAGCAGTTACGGACTACTAAGGGACACTGAAGCTTTCTTT
CDR3 protein: CASSYGLLRDTEAFF

D gene: NA
J gene: TRBJ2-4
clone size: NA
V gene: TRBV4-2
CDR3 DNA: TGTGCCAGCAGCCAAGGACAGGGAGGCGAAAACATTCAGTACTTC
CDR3 protein: CASSQGQGGENIQYF